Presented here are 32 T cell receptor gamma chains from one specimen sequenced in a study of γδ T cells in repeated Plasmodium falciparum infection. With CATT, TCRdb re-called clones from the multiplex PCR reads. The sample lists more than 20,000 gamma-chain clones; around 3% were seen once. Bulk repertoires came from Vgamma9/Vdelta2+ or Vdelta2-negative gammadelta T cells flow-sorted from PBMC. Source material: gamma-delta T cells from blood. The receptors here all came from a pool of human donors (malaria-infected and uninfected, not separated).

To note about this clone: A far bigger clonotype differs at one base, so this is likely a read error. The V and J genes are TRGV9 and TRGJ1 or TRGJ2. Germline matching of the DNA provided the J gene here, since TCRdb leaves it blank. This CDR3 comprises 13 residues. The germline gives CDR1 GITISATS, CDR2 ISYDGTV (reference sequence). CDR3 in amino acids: CALWEGGYYKKLF. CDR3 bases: TGTGCTTTGTGGGAGGGGGGATATTATAAGAAACTCTTT.

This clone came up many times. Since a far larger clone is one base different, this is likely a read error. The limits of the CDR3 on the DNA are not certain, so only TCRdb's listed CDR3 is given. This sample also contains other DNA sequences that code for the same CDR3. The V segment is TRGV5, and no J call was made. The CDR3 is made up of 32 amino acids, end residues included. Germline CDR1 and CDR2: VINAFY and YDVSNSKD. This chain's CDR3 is CATWDRRRIIRNSLAVEQHWLSQVSIGRIQHF.

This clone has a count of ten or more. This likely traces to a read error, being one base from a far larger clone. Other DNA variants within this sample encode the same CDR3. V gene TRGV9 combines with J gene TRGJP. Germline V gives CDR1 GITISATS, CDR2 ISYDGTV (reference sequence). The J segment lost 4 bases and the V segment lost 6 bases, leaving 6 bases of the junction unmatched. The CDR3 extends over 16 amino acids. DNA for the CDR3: TGTGCCTTGTGGAAGGGTCAAGAGTTGGGCAAAAAAATCAAGGTATTT. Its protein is CALWKGQELGKKIKVF.

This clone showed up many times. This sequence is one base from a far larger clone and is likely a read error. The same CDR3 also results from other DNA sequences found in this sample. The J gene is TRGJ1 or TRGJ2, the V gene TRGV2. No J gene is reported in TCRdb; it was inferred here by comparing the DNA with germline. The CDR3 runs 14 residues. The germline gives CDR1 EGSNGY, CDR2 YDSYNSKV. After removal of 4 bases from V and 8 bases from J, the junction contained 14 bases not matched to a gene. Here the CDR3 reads CATWDGTIMDKKLF. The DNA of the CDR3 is TGTGCCACCTGGGATGGGACTATTATGGATAAGAAACTCTTT.

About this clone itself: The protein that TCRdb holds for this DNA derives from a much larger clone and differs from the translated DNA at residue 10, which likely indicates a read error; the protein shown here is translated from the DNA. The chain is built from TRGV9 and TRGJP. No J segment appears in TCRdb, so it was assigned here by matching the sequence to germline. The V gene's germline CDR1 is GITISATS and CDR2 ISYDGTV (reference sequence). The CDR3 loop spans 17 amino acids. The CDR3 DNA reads TGTGCCTTGTGGGACCCTCGGACAGAGTCGGGCAAAAAAATCAAGGTATTT. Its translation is CALWDPRTESGKKIKVF.

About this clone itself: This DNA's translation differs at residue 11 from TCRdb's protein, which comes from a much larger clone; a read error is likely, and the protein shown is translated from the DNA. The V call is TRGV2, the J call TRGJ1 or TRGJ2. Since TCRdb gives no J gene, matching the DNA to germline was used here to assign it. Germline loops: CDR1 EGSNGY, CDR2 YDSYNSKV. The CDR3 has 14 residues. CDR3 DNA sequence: TGTGCCACCTGGGACGGCCCTAAGGGTTATGAGAAACTCTTT. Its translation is CATWDGPKGYEKLF.

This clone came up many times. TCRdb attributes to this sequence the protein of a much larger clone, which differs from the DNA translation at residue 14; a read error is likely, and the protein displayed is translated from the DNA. The CDR3: CATWDGLVGEGDWTKTF. The CDR3 DNA follows: TGTGCCACCTGGGACGGCCTTGTGGGAGAGGGTGATTGGACCAAGACGTTT. V is TRGV4 and J is TRGJP2. The J gene comes from matching the DNA to germline here; TCRdb lacks it. The germline V gene encodes CDR1 EGSTGY and CDR2 YDSYTSSV. The CDR3 has 17 residues.

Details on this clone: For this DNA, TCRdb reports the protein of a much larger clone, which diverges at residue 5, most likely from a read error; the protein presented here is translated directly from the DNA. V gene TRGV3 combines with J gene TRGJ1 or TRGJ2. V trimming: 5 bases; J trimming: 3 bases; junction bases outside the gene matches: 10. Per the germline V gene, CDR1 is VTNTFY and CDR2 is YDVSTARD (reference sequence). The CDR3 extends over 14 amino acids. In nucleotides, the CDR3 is TGTGCCACCTGGGCCCCCCGGATTTATTATAAGAAACTCTTT. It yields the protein CATWAPRIYYKKLF.

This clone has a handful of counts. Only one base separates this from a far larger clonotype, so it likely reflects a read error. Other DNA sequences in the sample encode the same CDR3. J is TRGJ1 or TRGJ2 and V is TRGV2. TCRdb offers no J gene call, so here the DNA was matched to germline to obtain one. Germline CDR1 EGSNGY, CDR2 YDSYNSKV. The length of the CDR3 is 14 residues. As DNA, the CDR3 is TGTGCCACCTGGGACGTCCGGAATTATTACAAGAAACTCTTT. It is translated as CATWDVRNYYKKLF.

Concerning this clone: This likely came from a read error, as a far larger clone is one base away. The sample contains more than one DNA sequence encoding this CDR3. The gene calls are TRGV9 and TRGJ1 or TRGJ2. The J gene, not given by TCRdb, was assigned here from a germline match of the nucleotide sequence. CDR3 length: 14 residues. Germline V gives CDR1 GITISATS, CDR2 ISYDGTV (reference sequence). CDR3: CALWEAVGYYKKLF. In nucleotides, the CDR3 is TGTGCCCTGTGGGAGGCTGTGGGGTATTATAAGAAACTCTTT.

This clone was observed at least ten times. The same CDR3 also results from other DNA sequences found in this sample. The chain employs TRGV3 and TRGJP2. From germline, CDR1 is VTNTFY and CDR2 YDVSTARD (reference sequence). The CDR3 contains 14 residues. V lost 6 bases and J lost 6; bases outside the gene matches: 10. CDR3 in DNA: TGTGCCACCTGGACAGGCCGTGGTGATTGGATCAAGACGTTT. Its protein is CATWTGRGDWIKTF.

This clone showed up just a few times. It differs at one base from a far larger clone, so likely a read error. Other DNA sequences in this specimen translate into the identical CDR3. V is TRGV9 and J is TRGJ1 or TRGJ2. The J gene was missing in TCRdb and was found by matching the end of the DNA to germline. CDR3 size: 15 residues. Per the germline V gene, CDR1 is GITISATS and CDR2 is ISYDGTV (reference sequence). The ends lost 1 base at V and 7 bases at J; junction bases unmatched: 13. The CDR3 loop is CALWEVTPLRYKKLF. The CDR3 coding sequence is TGTGCCTTGTGGGAGGTAACCCCTTTGAGATATAAGAAACTCTTT.

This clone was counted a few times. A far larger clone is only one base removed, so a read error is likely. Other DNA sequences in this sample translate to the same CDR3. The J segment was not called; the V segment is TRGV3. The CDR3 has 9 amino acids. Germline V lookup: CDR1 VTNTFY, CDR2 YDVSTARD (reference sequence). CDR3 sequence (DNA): TGCGCCACCTGGGGGCCCCGGGTCTTT. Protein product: CATWGPRVF.

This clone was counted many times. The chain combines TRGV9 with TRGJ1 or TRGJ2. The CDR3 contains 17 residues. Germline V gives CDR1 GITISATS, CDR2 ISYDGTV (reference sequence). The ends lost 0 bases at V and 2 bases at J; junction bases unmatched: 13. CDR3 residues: CALWEVPIRAHYYKKLF. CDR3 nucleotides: TGTGCCTTGTGGGAGGTGCCGATTAGGGCTCATTATTATAAGAAACTCTTT.

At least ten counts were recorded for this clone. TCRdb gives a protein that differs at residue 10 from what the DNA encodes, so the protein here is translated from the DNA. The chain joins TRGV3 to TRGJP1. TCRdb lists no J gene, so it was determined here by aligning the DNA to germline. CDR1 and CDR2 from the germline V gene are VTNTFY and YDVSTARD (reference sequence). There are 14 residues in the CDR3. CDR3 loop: CATWDTTSGRFKIF. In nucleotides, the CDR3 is TGTGCCACCTGGGACACCACCTCTGGTCGGTTCAAGATATTT.

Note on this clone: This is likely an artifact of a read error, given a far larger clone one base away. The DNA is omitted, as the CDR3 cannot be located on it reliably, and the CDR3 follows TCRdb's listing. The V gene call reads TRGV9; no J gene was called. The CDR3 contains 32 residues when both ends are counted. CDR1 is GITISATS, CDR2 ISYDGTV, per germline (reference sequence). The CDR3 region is CALWEVQGAARNSLAVEQHLLSQVSIGRIQHF.

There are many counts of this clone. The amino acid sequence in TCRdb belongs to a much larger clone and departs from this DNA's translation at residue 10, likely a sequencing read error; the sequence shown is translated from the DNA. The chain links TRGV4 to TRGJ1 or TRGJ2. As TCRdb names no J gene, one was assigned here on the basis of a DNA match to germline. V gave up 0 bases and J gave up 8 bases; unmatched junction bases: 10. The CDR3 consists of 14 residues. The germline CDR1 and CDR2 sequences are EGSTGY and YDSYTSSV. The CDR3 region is CATWDGPGYDKKLF. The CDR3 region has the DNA TGTGCCACCTGGGATGGGCCTGGATATGATAAGAAACTCTTT.

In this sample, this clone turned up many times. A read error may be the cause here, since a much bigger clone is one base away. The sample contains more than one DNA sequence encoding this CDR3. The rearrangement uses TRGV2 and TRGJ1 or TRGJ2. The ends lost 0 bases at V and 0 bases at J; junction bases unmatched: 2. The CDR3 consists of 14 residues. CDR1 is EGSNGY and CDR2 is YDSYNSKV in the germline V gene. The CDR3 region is CATWDGRNYYKKLF. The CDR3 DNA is TGTGCCACCTGGGACGGGCGGAATTATTATAAGAAACTCTTT.

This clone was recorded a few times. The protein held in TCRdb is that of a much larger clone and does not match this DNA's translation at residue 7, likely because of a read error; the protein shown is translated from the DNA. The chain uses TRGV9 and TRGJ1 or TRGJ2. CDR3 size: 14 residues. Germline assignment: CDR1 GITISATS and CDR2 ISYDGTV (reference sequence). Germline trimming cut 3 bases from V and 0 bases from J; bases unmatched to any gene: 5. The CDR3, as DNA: TGTGCCTTGTGGGAGACACTGAATTATTATAAGAAACTCTTT. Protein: CALWETLNYYKKLF.

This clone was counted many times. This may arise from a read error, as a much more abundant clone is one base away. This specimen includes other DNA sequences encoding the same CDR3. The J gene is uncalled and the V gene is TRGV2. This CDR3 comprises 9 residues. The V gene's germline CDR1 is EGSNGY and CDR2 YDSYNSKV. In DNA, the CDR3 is TGTGCCACCCCTGGGACTGTGGTCTTT. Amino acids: CATPGTVVF.

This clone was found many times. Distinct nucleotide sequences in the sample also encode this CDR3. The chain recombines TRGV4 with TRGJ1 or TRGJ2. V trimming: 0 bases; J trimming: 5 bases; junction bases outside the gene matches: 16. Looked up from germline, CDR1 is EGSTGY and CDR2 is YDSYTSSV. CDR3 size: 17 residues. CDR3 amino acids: CATWDGLGREDNYKKLF. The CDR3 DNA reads TGTGCCACCTGGGATGGGCTAGGTCGGGAGGATAATTATAAGAAACTCTTT.

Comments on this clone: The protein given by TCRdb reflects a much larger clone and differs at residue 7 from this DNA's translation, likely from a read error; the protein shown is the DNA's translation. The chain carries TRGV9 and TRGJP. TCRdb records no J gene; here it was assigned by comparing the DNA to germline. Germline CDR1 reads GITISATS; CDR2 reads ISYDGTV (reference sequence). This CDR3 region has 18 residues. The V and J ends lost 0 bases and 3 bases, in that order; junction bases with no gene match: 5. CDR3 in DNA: TGTGCCTTGTGGGAGGTGGACGAGCAAGAGTTGGGCAAAAAAATCAAGGTATTT. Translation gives CALWEVDEQELGKKIKVF.

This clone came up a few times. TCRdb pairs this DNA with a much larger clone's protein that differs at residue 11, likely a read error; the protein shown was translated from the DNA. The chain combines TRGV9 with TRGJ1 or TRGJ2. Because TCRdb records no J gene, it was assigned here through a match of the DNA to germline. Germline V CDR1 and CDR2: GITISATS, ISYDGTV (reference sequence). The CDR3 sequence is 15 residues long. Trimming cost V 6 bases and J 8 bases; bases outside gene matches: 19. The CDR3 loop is CALWPLGRICHKKLF. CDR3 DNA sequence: TGTGCCTTGTGGCCCTTGGGGCGAATTTGTCATAAGAAACTCTTT.

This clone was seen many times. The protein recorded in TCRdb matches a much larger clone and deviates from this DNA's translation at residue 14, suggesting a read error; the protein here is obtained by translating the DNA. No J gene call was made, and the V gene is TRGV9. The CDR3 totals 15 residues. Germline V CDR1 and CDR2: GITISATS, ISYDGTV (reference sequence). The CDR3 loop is CALWELYTTGWFKTF. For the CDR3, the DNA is TGTGCCTTGTGGGAGTTATATACCACTGGTTGGTTCAAGACATTT.

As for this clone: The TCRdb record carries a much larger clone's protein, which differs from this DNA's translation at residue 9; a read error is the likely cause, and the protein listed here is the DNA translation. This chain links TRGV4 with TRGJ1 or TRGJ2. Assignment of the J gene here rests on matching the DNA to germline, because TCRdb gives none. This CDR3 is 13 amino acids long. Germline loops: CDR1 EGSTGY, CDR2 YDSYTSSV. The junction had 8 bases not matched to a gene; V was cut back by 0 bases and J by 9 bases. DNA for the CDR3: TGTGCCACCTGGGATGGGATACTCTGTAAGAAACTCTTT. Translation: CATWDGILCKKLF.

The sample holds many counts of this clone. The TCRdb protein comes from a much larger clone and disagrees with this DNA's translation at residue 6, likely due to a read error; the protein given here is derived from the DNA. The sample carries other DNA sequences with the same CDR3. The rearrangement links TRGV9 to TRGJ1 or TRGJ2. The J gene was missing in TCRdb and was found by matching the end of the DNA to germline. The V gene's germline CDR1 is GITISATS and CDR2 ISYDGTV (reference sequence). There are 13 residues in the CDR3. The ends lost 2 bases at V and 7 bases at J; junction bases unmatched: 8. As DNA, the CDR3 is TGTGCCTTGTGGGAGGCGCAAGGGTATAAGAAACTCTTT. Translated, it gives CALWEAQGYKKLF.

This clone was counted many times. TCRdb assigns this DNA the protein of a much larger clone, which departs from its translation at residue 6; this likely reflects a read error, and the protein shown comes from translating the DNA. This CDR3 reads CATWDWPEYYKKLF. The CDR3 DNA reads TGTGCCACCTGGGACTGGCCAGAATATTATAAGAAACTCTTT. The chain uses TRGV3 and TRGJ1 or TRGJ2. V lost 3 bases, J lost 4 bases, and 9 bases stayed unmatched. The CDR3 covers 14 residues. Germline-derived CDR1 and CDR2 are VTNTFY and YDVSTARD (reference sequence).

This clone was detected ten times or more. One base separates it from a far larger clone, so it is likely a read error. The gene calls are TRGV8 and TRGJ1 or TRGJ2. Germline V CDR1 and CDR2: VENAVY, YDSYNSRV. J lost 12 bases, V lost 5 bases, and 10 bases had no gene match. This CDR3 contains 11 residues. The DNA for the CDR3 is TGTGCCACCTGGGGCCGAACGAGGAAACTCTTT. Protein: CATWGRTRKLF.

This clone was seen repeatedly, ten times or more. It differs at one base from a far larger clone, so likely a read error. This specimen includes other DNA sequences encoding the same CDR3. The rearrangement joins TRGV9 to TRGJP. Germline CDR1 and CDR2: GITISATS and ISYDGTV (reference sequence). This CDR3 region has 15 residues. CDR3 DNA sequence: TGTGCCTTGTGGACATTAGAGTTGGGCAAAAAAATCAAGGTATTC. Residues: CALWTLELGKKIKVF.

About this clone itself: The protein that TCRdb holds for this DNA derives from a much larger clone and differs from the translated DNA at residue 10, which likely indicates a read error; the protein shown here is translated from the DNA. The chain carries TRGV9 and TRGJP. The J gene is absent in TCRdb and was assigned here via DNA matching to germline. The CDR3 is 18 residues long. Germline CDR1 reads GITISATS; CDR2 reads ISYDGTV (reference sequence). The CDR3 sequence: CALWEVHPQVLGKKIKVF. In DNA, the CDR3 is TGTGCCTTGTGGGAGGTTCATCCTCAAGTGTTGGGCAAAAAAATCAAGGTATTT.

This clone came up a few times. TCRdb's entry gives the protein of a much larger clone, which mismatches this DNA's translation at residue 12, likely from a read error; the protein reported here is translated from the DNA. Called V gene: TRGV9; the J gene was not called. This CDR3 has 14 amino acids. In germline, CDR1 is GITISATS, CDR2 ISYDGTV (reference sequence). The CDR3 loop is CALWEVHGDWIRTF. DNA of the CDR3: TGTGCCTTGTGGGAGGTGCACGGTGATTGGATCAGGACGTTT.

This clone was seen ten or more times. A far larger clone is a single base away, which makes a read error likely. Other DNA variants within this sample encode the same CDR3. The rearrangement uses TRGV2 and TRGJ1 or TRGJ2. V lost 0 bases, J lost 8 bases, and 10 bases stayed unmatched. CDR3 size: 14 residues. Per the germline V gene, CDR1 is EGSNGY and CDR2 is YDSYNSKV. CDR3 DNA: TGTGCCACCTGGGACGGGACTATCATGGATAAGAAACTCTTT. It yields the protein CATWDGTIMDKKLF.